These T cell receptor beta chains were read from a single sample in a study of T cells in Graves' hyperthyroidism and ophthalmopathy. TCRdb called the multiplex PCR reads again in MiXCR, with one record for every CDR3 protein. Of roughly 520,000 distinct CDR3 sequences in the sample, around 22% were seen once. Sequencing used blood. The origin of the receptors is a woman aged 25 to 39 with Graves' ophthalmopathy. Both conserved end residues are part of each CDR3. D genes are given only for firm matches. Size tells how often a clone was seen (once, few, many) or the class of an expanded clone, and some rows leave it out.

-,-,TRBV12-3/TRBV12-4,TRBJ1-2,TGTGCCTCGGTGGGGGGGTATTACGGCTACACCTTC,CASVGGYYGYTF
-,-,TRBV6-5,TRBJ1-1,TGTGCCAGCAGTTTTGGATCGGGAGCTTTCTTT,CASSFGSGAFF
many,-,TRBV2,TRBJ1-1,TGTGCCAGCAGTGGAAGTGTGCGCACTGAAGCTTTCTTT,CASSGSVRTEAFF
many,-,TRBV10-3,TRBJ1-1,TGTGCCACCGCGACCGGGACATGGAACACTGAAGCTTTCTTT,CATATGTWNTEAFF
many,-,TRBV6-2/TRBV6-3,TRBJ1-1,TGTGCCAGCAGTTACGGTCGGGTGAGGTACACTGAAGCTTTCTTT,CASSYGRVRYTEAFF
-,TRBD2,TRBV11-2,TRBJ2-5,TGTGCCAGCAGCTTAGACCTAGCGGGGGGTCATCAAGAGACCCAGTACTTC,CASSLDLAGGHQETQYF
many,TRBD1,TRBV7-3,TRBJ2-7,TGTGCCAGCAGCTCGGGACAGAACCACTACGAGCAGTACTTC,CASSSGQNHYEQYF
-,TRBD1,TRBV6-4,TRBJ1-6,TGTGCCAGCAGTGAGTCAGGGGGTAGTTCACCCCTCCACTTT,CASSESGGSSPLHF
many,-,TRBV6-5,TRBJ1-2,TGTGCCAGCAGTTACGACAGGTTGGCGACTAACTATGGCTACACCTTC,CASSYDRLATNYGYTF
many,-,TRBV12-3/TRBV12-4,TRBJ1-3,TGTGCCAGCTCCTGGGGGGGAAACACCATATATTTT,CASSWGGNTIYF
many,-,TRBV20-1,TRBJ1-1,TGCAGTGTCGCTAAGAGGTGGAACACTGAAGCTTTCTTT,CSVAKRWNTEAFF
many,-,TRBV19,TRBJ1-2,TGTGCCAGTAGTATAGATCTGGCAGGGGATGGCTACACCTTC,CASSIDLAGDGYTF
many,-,TRBV15,TRBJ1-1,TGTGCCACCAGCAGGGACAGTTACGGTGAGGCTTTCTTT,CATSRDSYGEAFF
many,-,TRBV28,TRBJ1-2,TGTGCCAGCAGTTCCCTTGAGACATCCTATGGCTACACCTTC,CASSSLETSYGYTF